Below, 17 T cell receptor beta chains from the same sample are listed, as sequenced in a study of cytotoxic CD8 clonotypes in ibrutinib-treated CLL. Clones were read by immunoSEQ multiplex PCR, and TCRdb kept only the in-frame ones, dropping some. The sample lists under 300,000 clones, approximately 76% occurring once. The specimen comprised PBMCs, sampled at disease progression, from a patient treated with ibrutinib. The origin of the receptors is a human donor with chronic lymphocytic leukemia.

The rearrangement joins TRBV6-4 to TRBJ2-7; 8 bases match TRBD1. The CDR3 is made up of 18 amino acids. Trimming took 4 bases from V and 3 from J; bases not matched to a gene: 17. CDR1 is MRHNA and CDR2 is SNTAGT in the germline V gene. The CDR3 here is CASSARAMTGTGFYEQYF. In DNA, the CDR3 is TGTGCCAGCAGTGCCCGAGCAATGACCGGGACAGGTTTCTACGAGCAGTACTTC.

This clone was observed once. V usage is TRBV4-1 and J usage is TRBJ1-4; D is unresolved. V was clipped by 3 bases and J by 0 bases, with 11 bases between them. The CDR3 loop spans 16 amino acids. The V gene's germline CDR1 is MGHRA and CDR2 YSYEKL. The DNA for the CDR3 is TGCGCCAGCAGCCACGCGAGGACTGCAACTAATGAAAAACTGTTTTTT. This sequence encodes CASSHARTATNEKLFF.

The rearrangement links TRBV5-1 to TRBJ2-3; 7 bases agree with TRBD1. CDR3 length: 18 amino acids. Germline-derived CDR1 and CDR2 are SGHRS and YFSETQ. V dropped 8 bases and J dropped 4; count of bases not matched to a gene: 22. The CDR3 spells CASQDRVGTEVMADTQYF. CDR3 DNA: TGCGCCAGTCAAGACAGGGTAGGGACAGAGGTGATGGCAGATACGCAGTATTTT.

This clone was recorded only once. V usage is TRBV21-1 and J usage is TRBJ2-7; no check of the table's D call, TRBD1, against the DNA was made. TRBV21-1 is a recognized pseudogene. This CDR3 has 14 amino acids. CDR3 DNA sequence: TGTGCCAGCAGCACCCGGGACAGGGATGGGGAGCAGTACTTC. Amino acids: CASSTRDRDGEQYF.

The chain is built from TRBV6-5 and TRBJ2-7; D uncertain. The CDR3 has 13 amino acids. Germline V gives CDR1 MNHEY, CDR2 SVGAGI. The ends were cut back, 0 bases at V and 8 bases at J, with 11 bases in the middle. The CDR3 spells CASSYSKGVKQYF. The CDR3, as DNA: TGTGCCAGCAGTTACTCGAAAGGCGTAAAGCAGTACTTC.

In its sample, this clone was seen once. The chain joins TRBV19 to TRBJ1-1, with D perhaps TRBD1 (5 bases). Germline V gives CDR1 LNHDA, CDR2 SQIVND (reference sequence). Trimming took off 6 bases at V and 6 bases at J, with 8 bases between the two ends. The CDR3 length is 11 residues. The CDR3 bases are TGTGCCAGTAGGGAGGGGTCTGAAGCTTTCTTT. The encoded protein is CASREGSEAFF.

The rearrangement joins TRBV29-1 to TRBJ2-7, with 9 bases fitting TRBD1. The length of the CDR3 is 16 residues. Trimming cost V 1 base and J 1 base; bases outside gene matches: 8. Germline CDR1 and CDR2: SQVTM and ANQGSEA. CDR3 sequence reads: CSVEAGQGLLSYEQYF. CDR3 nucleotide sequence: TGCAGCGTTGAAGCGGGACAGGGCCTTCTATCCTACGAGCAGTACTTC.

This chain joins TRBV19 and TRBJ2-7; the match to TRBD2 covers 7 bases. V was clipped by 4 bases and J by 2 bases; unmatched bases: 2. Per germline, CDR1 LNHDA and CDR2 SQIVND (reference sequence). The length of the CDR3 is 13 residues. CDR3 loop: CASSTSGAYEQYF. As DNA, the CDR3 is TGTGCCAGTAGTACTAGCGGAGCCTACGAGCAGTACTTC. Based on the CDR3 plus reference TRBV19 and TRBJ2-7, the full variable domain is DGGITQSPKYLFRKEGQNVTLSCEQNLNHDAMYWYRQDPGQGLRLIYYSQIVNDFQKGDIAEGYSVSREKKESFPLTVTSAQKNPTAFYLCASSTSGAYEQYFGPGTRLTVT.

This clone was recorded a few times. The chain joins TRBV29-1 to TRBJ1-5, with 7 positions matching TRBD1. This CDR3 has 13 residues. Germline V gene data show CDR1 as SQVTM and CDR2 as ANQGSEA. V dropped 4 bases and J dropped 4; count of bases not matched to a gene: 4. CDR3 nucleotides: TGCAGCGTTGGAGGACAGGATAATCAGCCCCAGCATTTT. It translates to CSVGGQDNQPQHF.

The V gene is TRBV4-1, the J gene TRBJ2-7; 7 nucleotides agree with TRBD1. There are 16 residues in the CDR3. Trimming took 0 bases from V and 5 from J; bases not matched to a gene: 10. Germline-derived CDR1 and CDR2 are MGHRA and YSYEKL. The CDR3 loop reads CASSQDGGQTFNEQYF. The DNA for the CDR3 is TGCGCCAGCAGCCAAGATGGGGGACAGACTTTCAACGAGCAGTACTTC.

The chain has TRBV19 and TRBJ1-5, with TRBD1 as a possible D gene (5 bases). The CDR3 consists of 15 residues. Trimming pared 5 bases from V and 4 bases from J, leaving 15 bases between. CDR1 is LNHDA, CDR2 SQIVND, per germline (reference sequence). The CDR3 spells CASSADGTRNQPQHF. The CDR3 coding sequence is TGTGCCAGTAGTGCTGACGGGACCCGAAATCAGCCCCAGCATTTT.

This chain joins TRBV27 and TRBJ1-1, with TRBD1 as a possible D gene (6 bases). V lost 3 bases, J lost 10 bases, and 9 bases lay in between. The CDR3 is made up of 11 amino acids. Germline V gene sequence: CDR1 MNHEY, CDR2 SMNVEV (reference sequence). The CDR3 DNA sequence: TGTGCCAGCAGTTTGGCAGGGGCAGCTTTCTTT. Translating gives CASSLAGAAFF.

The J gene is TRBJ2-7, the V gene TRBV5-4; possibly TRBD1 or TRBD2 for D (5 bases each). V dropped 2 bases and J dropped 4 bases, with 22 bases sitting between them. From germline, CDR1 is SGHNT and CDR2 YYREEE (reference sequence). The CDR3 spans 17 residues. As DNA, the CDR3 is TGTGCCAGCAGCTTAGGGGTTGGGGGATTCGGCGGGTACGAGCAGTACTTC. Residues: CASSLGVGGFGGYEQYF.

The chain has TRBV27 and TRBJ2-7, with D maybe TRBD2 (6 bases). V was clipped by 5 bases and J by 10 bases, with 18 bases between them. The CDR3 has 13 amino acids. Germline V lookup: CDR1 MNHEY, CDR2 SMNVEV (reference sequence). CDR3 coding DNA: TGTGCCAGCAGTCAGACCCGGGAGAGTTTACAGTACTTC. Residues: CASSQTRESLQYF.

This clone came up a few times. The chain uses TRBV28 and TRBJ1-4; D not resolved. Trimming took off 3 bases at V and 6 bases at J, with 11 bases between the two ends. This CDR3 is 14 amino acids long. The germline gives CDR1 MDHEN, CDR2 SYDVKM. CDR3 loop: CASSLTNEDEKLFF. The CDR3, as DNA: TGTGCCAGCAGTTTGACGAACGAGGATGAAAAACTGTTTTTT.

The chain links TRBV6-1 to TRBJ1-5, with 8 nucleotides matching TRBD1. Germline CDR1 MNHNS, CDR2 SASEGT. The CDR3 contains 17 residues. V was clipped by 0 bases and J by 5 bases; unmatched bases: 9. CDR3 DNA: TGTGCCAGCAGTGAAGCATCCGGACAGGGTTCCGATCAGCCCCAGCATTTT. As protein: CASSEASGQGSDQPQHF.

The V gene is TRBV7-9, the J gene TRBJ1-1, with TRBD1 matching 8 bases. CDR3 length equals 14 residues. The junction had 2 bases not matched to a gene; V was cut back by 5 bases and J by 0 bases. Germline CDR1 is SEHNR and CDR2 is FQNEAQ (reference sequence). In DNA form, the CDR3 reads TGTGCCAGCAGCACAGGGGGTCTGAACACTGAAGCTTTCTTT. Amino acids: CASSTGGLNTEAFF.